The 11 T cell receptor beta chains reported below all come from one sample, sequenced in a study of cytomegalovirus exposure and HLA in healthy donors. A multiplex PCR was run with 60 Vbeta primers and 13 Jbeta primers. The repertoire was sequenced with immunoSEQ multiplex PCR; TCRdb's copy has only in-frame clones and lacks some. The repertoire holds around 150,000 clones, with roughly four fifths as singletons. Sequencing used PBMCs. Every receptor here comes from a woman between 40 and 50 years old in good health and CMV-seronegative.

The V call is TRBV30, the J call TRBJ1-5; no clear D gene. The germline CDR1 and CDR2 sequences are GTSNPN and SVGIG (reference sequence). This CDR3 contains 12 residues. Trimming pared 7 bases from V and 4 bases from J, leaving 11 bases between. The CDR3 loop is CAFDKDNQPQHF. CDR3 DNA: TGTGCCTTCGACAAAGATAATCAGCCCCAGCATTTT.

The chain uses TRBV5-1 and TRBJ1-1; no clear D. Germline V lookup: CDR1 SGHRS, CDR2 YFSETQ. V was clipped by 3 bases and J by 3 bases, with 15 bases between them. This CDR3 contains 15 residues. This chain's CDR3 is CASSYSPAGDTEAFF. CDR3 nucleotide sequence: TGCGCCAGCAGCTACAGCCCCGCCGGGGACACTGAAGCTTTCTTT.

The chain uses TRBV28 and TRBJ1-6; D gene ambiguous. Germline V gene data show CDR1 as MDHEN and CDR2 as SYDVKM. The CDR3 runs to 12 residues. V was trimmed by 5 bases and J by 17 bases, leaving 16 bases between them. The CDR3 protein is CASSLPPHIFHF. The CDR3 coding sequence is TGTGCCAGCAGTCTCCCACCCCACATCTTCCACTTT.

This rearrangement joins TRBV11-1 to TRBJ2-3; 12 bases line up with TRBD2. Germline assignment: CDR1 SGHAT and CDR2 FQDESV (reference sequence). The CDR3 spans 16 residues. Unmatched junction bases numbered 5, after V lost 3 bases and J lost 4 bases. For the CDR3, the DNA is TGTGCCAGCAGCTTCCGGACTAGCGGGACGGCAGATACGCAGTATTTT. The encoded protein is CASSFRTSGTADTQYF.

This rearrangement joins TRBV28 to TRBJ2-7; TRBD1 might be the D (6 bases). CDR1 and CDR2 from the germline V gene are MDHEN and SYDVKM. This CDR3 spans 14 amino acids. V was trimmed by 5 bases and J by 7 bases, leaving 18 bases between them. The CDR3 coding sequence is TGTGCCAGCAGTACAGGGACCGTGATGGGGGAGCAGTACTTC. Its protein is CASSTGTVMGEQYF.

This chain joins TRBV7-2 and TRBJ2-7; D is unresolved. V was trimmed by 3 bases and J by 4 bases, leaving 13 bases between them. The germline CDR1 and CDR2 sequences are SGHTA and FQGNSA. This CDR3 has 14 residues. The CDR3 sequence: CASSFEENGYEQYF. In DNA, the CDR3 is TGTGCCAGCAGCTTTGAGGAAAACGGGTACGAGCAGTACTTC.

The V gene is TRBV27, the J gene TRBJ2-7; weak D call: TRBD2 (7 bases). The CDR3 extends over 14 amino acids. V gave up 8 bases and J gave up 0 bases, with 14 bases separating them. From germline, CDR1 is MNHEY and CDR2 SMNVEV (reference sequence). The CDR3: CASGGGRASYEQYF. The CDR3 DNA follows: TGTGCCAGCGGGGGGGGCAGGGCCTCCTACGAGCAGTACTTC.

The chain's CDR3 is CASSLDPRVDPYGYTF. The CDR3 coding sequence is TGCGCCAGCAGCTTGGACCCCCGGGTAGATCCCTATGGCTACACCTTC. The J gene is TRBJ1-2, the V gene TRBV5-1, with D hard to call. Per the germline V gene, CDR1 is SGHRS and CDR2 is YFSETQ. The CDR3 totals 16 residues. V lost 0 bases and J lost 4, with 16 bases in between.

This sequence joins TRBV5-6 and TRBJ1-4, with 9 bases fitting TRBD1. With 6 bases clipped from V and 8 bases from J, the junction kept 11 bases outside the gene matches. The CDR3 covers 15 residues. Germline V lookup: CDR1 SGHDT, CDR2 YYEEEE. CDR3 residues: CASIGQGKGGEKLFF. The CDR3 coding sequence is TGTGCCAGCATCGGACAGGGGAAAGGGGGAGAAAAACTGTTTTTT.

The CDR3 DNA is TGTGCCTGGAGTCGGGGAGGGTCTGGGGCCGGGGAGCTGTTTTTT. Its protein product is CAWSRGGSGAGELFF. The genes are TRBV30 and TRBJ2-2; 7 bases map to TRBD2. J was trimmed by 6 bases and V by 2 bases; bases with no gene match: 9. Germline V gene lookup returns CDR1 GTSNPN and CDR2 SVGIG (reference sequence). This CDR3 is built from 15 residues.

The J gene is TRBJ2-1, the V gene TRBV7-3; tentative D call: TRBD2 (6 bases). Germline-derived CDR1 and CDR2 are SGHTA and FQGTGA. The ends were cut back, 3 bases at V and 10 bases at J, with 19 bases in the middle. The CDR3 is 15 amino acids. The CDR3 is CASSLGEAPFKEQFF. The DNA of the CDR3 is TGTGCCAGCAGCTTGGGGGAGGCCCCATTTAAAGAGCAGTTCTTC.